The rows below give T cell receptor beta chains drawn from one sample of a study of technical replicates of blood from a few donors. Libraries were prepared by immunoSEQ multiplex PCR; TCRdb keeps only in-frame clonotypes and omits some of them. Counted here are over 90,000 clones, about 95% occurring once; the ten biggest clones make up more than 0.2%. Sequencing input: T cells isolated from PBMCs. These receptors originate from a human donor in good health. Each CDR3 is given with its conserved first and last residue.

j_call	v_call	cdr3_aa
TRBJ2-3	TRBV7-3	CASSSGADTQYF
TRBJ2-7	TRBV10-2	CASSEGTDYEQYF
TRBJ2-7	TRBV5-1	CASSLASGAALYF
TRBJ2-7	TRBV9	CASSRGGAYEQYF
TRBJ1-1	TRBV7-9	CASSLLAGGTEAFF
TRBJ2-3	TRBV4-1	CASSQGAGRYTDTQYF
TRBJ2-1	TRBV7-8	CASSLPGSYNEQFF
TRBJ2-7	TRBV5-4	CASSPGRGVYEQYF
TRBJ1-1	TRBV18	CASSTDTNTEAFF
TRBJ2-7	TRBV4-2	CASSQEGGGAGFEQYF
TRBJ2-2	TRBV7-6	CASSRGLAGSTGELFF
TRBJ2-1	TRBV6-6	CASRQGTAYNEQFF
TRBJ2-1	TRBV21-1	CASSKGTGVHEQFF
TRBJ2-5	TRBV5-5	CASSLAAGQREYF
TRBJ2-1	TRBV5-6	CASSRDSNYNEQFF
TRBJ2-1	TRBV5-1	CASSFERGDSYNEQFF
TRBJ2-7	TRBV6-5	CASSERDYSYEQYF
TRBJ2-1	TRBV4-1	CASRHLGSGPSNEQFF
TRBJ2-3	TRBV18	CASSRGTSGASTDTQYF